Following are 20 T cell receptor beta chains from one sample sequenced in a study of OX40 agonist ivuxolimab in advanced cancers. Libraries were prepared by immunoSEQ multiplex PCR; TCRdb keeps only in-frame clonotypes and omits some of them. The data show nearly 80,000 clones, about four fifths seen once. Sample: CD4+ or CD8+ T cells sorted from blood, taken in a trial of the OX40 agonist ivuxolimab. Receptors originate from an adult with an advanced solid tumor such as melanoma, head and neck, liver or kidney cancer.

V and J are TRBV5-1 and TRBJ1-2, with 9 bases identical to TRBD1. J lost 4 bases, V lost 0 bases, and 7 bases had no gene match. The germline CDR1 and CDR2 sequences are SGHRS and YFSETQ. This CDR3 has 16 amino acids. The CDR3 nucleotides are TGCGCCAGCAGCTTGGCGCAACAGGGGGCGCCCTATGGCTACACCTTC. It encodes CASSLAQQGAPYGYTF.

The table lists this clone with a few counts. CDR3: CASSLQRGGYNEQFF. Here the CDR3 DNA reads TGTGCCAGCAGTCTACAGCGGGGGGGGTACAATGAGCAGTTCTTC. J is TRBJ2-1 and V is TRBV6-5; the match to TRBD2 covers 10 bases. The V gene end was trimmed by 5 bases and the J gene end by 4 bases; junction bases not matched to a gene: 5. The germline V gene has CDR1 MNHEY and CDR2 SVGAGI. This CDR3 is built from 15 residues.

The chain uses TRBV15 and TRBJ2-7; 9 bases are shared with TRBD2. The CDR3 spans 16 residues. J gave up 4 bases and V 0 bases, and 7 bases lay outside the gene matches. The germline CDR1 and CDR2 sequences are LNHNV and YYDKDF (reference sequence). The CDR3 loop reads CATSRDLASGEYEQYF. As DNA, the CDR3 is TGTGCCACCAGCAGAGATCTGGCTAGCGGGGAGTACGAGCAGTACTTC.

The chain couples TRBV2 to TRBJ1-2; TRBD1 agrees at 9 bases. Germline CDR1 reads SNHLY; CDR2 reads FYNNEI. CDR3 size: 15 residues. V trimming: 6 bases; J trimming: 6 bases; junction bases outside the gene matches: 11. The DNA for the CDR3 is TGTGCCAGCAGCCTTTCTAAGACAGGGGGTCATGGCTACACCTTC. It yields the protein CASSLSKTGGHGYTF.

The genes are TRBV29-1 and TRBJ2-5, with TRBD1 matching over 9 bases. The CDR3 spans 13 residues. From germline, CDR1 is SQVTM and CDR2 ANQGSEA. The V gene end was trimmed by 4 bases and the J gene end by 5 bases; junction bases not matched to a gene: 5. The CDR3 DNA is TGCAGCGTTGTCACAGGGGGCTGGGAGACCCAGTACTTC. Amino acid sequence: CSVVTGGWETQYF.

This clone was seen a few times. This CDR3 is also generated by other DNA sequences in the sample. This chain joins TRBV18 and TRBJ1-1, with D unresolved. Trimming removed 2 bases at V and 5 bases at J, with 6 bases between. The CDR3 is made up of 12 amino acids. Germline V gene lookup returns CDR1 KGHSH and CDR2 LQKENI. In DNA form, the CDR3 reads TGTGCCAGCTCACCAGGAGCTACTGAAGCTTTCTTT. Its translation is CASSPGATEAFF.

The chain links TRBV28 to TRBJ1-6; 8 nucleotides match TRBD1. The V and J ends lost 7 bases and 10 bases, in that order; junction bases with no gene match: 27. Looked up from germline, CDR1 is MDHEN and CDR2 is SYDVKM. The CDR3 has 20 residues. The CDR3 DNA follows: TGTGCCAGCACTACTCCCCGGGACAGGAAGCCCCCCAGGCGCGGGTCACCCCTCCACTTT. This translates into CASTTPRDRKPPRRGSPLHF.

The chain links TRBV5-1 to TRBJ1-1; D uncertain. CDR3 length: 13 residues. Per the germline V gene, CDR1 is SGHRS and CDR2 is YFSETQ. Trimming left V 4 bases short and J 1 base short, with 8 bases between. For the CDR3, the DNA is TGCGCCAGCAGCGTAGGCAGGAACACTGAAGCTTTCTTT. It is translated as CASSVGRNTEAFF.

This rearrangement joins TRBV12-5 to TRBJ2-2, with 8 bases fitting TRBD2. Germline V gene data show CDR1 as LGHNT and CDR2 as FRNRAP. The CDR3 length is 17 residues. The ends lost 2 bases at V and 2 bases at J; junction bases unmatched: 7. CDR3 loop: CASGLMTSARNTGELFF. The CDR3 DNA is TGTGCTAGTGGTTTGATGACTAGCGCTAGAAACACCGGGGAGCTGTTTTTT. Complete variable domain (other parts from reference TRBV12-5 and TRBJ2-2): DARVTQTPRHKVTEMGQEVTMRCQPILGHNTVFWYRQTMMQGLELLAYFRNRAPLDDSGMPKDRFSAEMPDATLATLKIQPSEPRDSAVYFCASGLMTSARNTGELFFGEGSRLTVL.

In nucleotides, the CDR3 is TGTGCCAGCAGCTTAATGGACACCGGGGAGCTGTTTTTT. It specifies CASSLMDTGELFF. The gene calls are TRBV7-2 and TRBJ2-2; D is ambiguous. The CDR3 has 13 amino acids. Deletions cut 2 bases from V and 3 bases from J, with 4 bases between. Germline lookup yields CDR1 SGHTA and CDR2 FQGNSA.

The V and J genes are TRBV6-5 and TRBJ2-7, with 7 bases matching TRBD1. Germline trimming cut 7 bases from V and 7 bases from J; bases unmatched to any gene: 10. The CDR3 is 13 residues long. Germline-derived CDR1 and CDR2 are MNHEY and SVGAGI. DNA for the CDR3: TGTGCCAGCACCTCAACAGGGGAAAGGGAGCAGTACTTC. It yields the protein CASTSTGEREQYF.

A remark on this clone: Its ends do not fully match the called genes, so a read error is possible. As DNA, the CDR3 is TGTGCCAGCAGCTTAGGCGGGGGCCACGTGTTT. It encodes CASSLGGGHVF. V is TRBV7-2 and J is TRBJ2-3; a possible D gene is TRBD2 (7 bases). CDR3 length equals 11 residues. Germline V gene data show CDR1 as SGHTA and CDR2 as FQGNSA.

This CDR3 reads CASSLVGGDPEAQYF. The CDR3, as DNA: TGTGCCAGCAGCTTAGTCGGTGGGGACCCCGAGGCGCAGTATTTT. This sequence joins TRBV11-2 and TRBJ2-3; D possibly uses TRBD1 or TRBD2 (5 bases each). The CDR3 totals 15 residues. V lost 1 base to trimming and J lost 10 bases, with 18 bases between them. Germline values: CDR1 SGHAT, CDR2 FQNNGV.

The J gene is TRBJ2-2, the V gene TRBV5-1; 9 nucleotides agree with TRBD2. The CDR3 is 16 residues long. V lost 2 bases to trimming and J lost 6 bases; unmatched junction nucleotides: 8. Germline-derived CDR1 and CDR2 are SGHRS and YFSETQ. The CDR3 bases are TGCGCCAGCAGCTTATTAGCGGGAGAGGTCCCCGGGGAGCTGTTTTTT. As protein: CASSLLAGEVPGELFF. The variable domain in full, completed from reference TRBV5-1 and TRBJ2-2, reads KAGVTQTPRYLIKTRGQQVTLSCSPISGHRSVSWYQQTPGQGLQFLFEYFSETQRNKGNFPGRFSGRQFSNSRSEMNVSTLELGDSALYLCASSLLAGEVPGELFFGEGSRLTVL.

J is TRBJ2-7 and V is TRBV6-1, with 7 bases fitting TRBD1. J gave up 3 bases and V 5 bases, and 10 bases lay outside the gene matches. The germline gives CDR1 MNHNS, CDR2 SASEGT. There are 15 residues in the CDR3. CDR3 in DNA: TGTGCCAGCAGTAAAACAGGGGCGACTTACTACGAGCAGTACTTC. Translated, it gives CASSKTGATYYEQYF.

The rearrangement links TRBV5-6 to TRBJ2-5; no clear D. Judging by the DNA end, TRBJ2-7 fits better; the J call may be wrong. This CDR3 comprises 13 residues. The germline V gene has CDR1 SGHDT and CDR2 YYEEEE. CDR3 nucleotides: TGTGCCAGCAGCTTGCAGGTGATATACGAGCAGTACTTC. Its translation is CASSLQVIYEQYF.

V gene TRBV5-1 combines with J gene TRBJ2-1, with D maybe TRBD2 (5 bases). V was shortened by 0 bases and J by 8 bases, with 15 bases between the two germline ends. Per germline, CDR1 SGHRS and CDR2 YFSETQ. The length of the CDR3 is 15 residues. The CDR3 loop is CASSLGLARADEQFF. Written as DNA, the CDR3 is TGCGCCAGCAGCTTGGGGCTAGCACGAGCCGATGAGCAGTTCTTC.

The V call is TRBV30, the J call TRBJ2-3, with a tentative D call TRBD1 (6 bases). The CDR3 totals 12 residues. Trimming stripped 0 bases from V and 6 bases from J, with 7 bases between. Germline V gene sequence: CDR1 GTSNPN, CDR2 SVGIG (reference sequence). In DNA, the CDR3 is TGTGCCTGGAGTGTAGGGGGTGATACGCAGTATTTT. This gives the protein CAWSVGGDTQYF.

The CDR3 region has the DNA TGTGCCAGCTCCCGGGGAAACAGGGGAAGCAATCAGCCCCAGCATTTT. Its translation: CASSRGNRGSNQPQHF. This chain uses TRBV18 with TRBJ1-5; 7 bases agree with TRBD1. V shed 6 bases and J 1 base; nucleotides not matched to a gene: 9. Germline V gene sequence: CDR1 KGHSH, CDR2 LQKENI. The CDR3 consists of 16 residues. The whole variable domain, remainder taken from reference TRBV18 and TRBJ1-5, is NAGVMQNPRHLVRRRGQEARLRCSPMKGHSHVYWYRQLPEEGLKFMVYLQKENIIDESGMPKERFSAEFPKEGPSILRIQQVVRGDSAAYFCASSRGNRGSNQPQHFGDGTRLSIL.

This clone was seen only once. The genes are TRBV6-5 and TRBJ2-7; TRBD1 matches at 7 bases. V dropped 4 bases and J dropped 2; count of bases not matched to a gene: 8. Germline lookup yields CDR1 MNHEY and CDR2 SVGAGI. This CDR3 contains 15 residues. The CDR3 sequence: CASSSPGQLAYEQYF. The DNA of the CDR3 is TGTGCCAGCAGTTCACCGGGACAGTTAGCCTACGAGCAGTACTTC.